These 27 T cell receptor beta chains share one sample of origin, sequenced in a study of cytomegalovirus exposure and HLA in healthy donors. Primers: 60 Vbeta forward and 13 Jbeta reverse. Sequencing was performed with immunoSEQ multiplex PCR; in TCRdb, only in-frame clones are kept and a portion is missing. This sample has about 140,000 clones, with around four fifths found just once. Sequencing was done on a sample of PBMCs. Every receptor here comes from a young man in good health and CMV-seropositive.

Points on this clone: The junction does not match germline at one end; this may be a read error. The genes are TRBV27 and TRBJ2-7, with 10 bases fitting TRBD1. Germline assignment: CDR1 MNHEY and CDR2 SMNVEV (reference sequence). This CDR3 spans 14 amino acids. CDR3 region: CVSGAGQGLDEQYF. In nucleotides, the CDR3 is TGTGTCAGCGGAGCGGGACAGGGGTTAGACGAGCAGTACTTC.

The chain recombines TRBV10-1 with TRBJ1-1, with D uncertain. The CDR3 spans 13 residues. Germline values: CDR1 WNHNN, CDR2 SYGVQD (reference sequence). Trimming pared 5 bases from V and 0 bases from J, leaving 7 bases between. DNA for the CDR3: TGCGCCAGCAGTCCACAGATGAACACTGAAGCTTTCTTT. Its protein product is CASSPQMNTEAFF.

This sequence joins TRBV28 and TRBJ1-5, with 9 bases aligning to TRBD1. The CDR3 has 14 amino acids. V dropped 7 bases and J dropped 4; count of bases not matched to a gene: 5. Germline V lookup: CDR1 MDHEN, CDR2 SYDVKM. CDR3 sequence: CASTLGQGNQPQHF. CDR3 nucleotide sequence: TGTGCCAGCACCCTGGGACAGGGAAATCAGCCCCAGCATTTT. The complete variable domain, with remaining parts taken from reference TRBV28 and TRBJ1-5, reads DVKVTQSSRYLVKRTGEKVFLECVQDMDHENMFWYRQDPGLGLRLIYFSYDVKMKEKGDIPEGYSVSREKKERFSLILESASTNQTSMYLCASTLGQGNQPQHFGDGTRLSIL.

This clone showed up just once. V is TRBV4-1 and J is TRBJ2-5; TRBD2 matches 8 bases. Germline V CDR1 and CDR2: MGHRA, YSYEKL. With 0 bases clipped from V and 4 bases from J, the junction kept 10 bases outside the gene matches. The CDR3 runs to 17 residues. The CDR3 sequence is CASSQDRPAGVPETQYF. The CDR3 DNA reads as TGCGCCAGCAGCCAAGATCGTCCAGCGGGAGTCCCAGAGACCCAGTACTTC.

The chain is built from TRBV7-9 and TRBJ2-6; D gene uncertain. CDR3 length: 15 amino acids. V was pared by 0 bases and J by 1 base, with 4 bases between. Germline-derived CDR1 and CDR2 are SEHNR and FQNEAQ (reference sequence). The CDR3 DNA reads TGTGCCAGCAGCTTAGCGAGGTCTGGGGCCAACGTCCTGACTTTC. Translating it yields CASSLARSGANVLTF.

The table lists this clone with a count of one. This rearrangement joins TRBV13 to TRBJ2-5; 11 positions match TRBD2. TRBJ2-7 matches the DNA end more closely, so the J call is doubtful. The CDR3 runs 15 residues. The germline CDR1 and CDR2 sequences are PRHDT and FYEKMQ (reference sequence). CDR3 region: CASSLEGTSGYEQYF. The CDR3 nucleotides read TGTGCCAGCAGCCTCGAAGGGACTAGCGGCTACGAGCAGTACTTC.

The chain joins TRBV5-4 to TRBJ2-5; 7 nucleotides agree with TRBD2. The DNA matches TRBJ2-7 better at its end, which makes the J call doubtful. Germline CDR1 SGHNT, CDR2 YYREEE (reference sequence). The CDR3 totals 14 residues. The CDR3 sequence: CASRLWAGEYEQYF. Written as DNA, the CDR3 is TGTGCCAGCAGACTGTGGGCGGGAGAATACGAGCAGTACTTC.

The gene calls are TRBV9 and TRBJ1-1; D possibly corresponds to TRBD1 (6 bases). Germline V gene data show CDR1 as SGDLS and CDR2 as YYNGEE. The V end lost 4 bases, the J end lost 4 bases, and 17 bases lay between the germline ends. The CDR3 extends over 15 amino acids. The CDR3 loop reads CASSPSGGAGTEAFF. The CDR3 bases are TGTGCCAGCAGCCCAAGTGGGGGGGCCGGCACTGAAGCTTTCTTT.

The genes are TRBV6-5 and TRBJ1-2, with a tentative D call TRBD1 (5 bases). This CDR3 has 14 residues. V was pared by 6 bases and J by 3 bases, with 14 bases between. The V gene's germline CDR1 is MNHEY and CDR2 SVGAGI. The CDR3, as DNA: TGTGCCAGCAGGTCTCAGGGAACGGACTATGGCTACACCTTC. As protein: CASRSQGTDYGYTF.

The rearrangement links TRBV7-6 to TRBJ2-7; 8 bases are shared with TRBD1. V was pared by 1 base and J by 2 bases, with 7 bases of the junction left unmatched. CDR3 length: 16 amino acids. CDR1 is SGHVS and CDR2 is FNYEAQ in the germline V gene. The CDR3 region has the DNA TGTGCCAGCAGCTTAGGACAGGGGCCAAAAGCCTACGAGCAGTACTTC. Translating it yields CASSLGQGPKAYEQYF.

This clone was found once. The sample holds other DNA sequences that translate to the same CDR3. V is TRBV6-5 and J is TRBJ2-5; 7 bases map to TRBD1. The closer fit of TRBJ2-7 to the DNA end suggests the J call may be wrong. The CDR3 consists of 14 residues. In germline, CDR1 is MNHEY, CDR2 SVGAGI. CDR3 sequence reads: CASSYSGGPYEQYF. In DNA, the CDR3 is TGTGCCAGCAGTTACTCAGGGGGCCCCTACGAGCAGTACTTC.

The chain employs TRBV11-2 and TRBJ2-5; TRBD2 matches at 8 bases. The CDR3 length is 16 residues. Germline CDR1 reads SGHAT; CDR2 reads FQNNGV. The J segment lost 4 bases and the V segment lost 5 bases, leaving 12 bases of the junction unmatched. The CDR3 nucleotides are TGTGCCAGCAGCCTCAATGGCGGGGGGAGGGTAGAGACCCAGTACTTC. Amino acid sequence: CASSLNGGGRVETQYF.

The chain is built from TRBV6-1 and TRBJ1-6, with D tentatively TRBD1 (6 bases). Trimming shortened V by 2 bases and J by 13 bases, and 18 bases separated the two germline ends. The CDR3 contains 15 residues. Germline V gene lookup returns CDR1 MNHNS and CDR2 SASEGT. In DNA form, the CDR3 reads TGTGCCAGCAGTGAAATCGCGAGGGGGGGGGATCCCCTCCACTTT. It codes for CASSEIARGGDPLHF.

The chain uses TRBV6-1 and TRBJ2-1, with D unclear. CDR1 is MNHNS, CDR2 SASEGT, per germline. V lost 0 bases and J 2 bases, leaving 8 bases between the germline ends. The CDR3 is 15 amino acids. CDR3 loop: CASSEAQNTYNEQFF. The CDR3 nucleotides are TGTGCCAGCAGTGAAGCGCAGAATACCTACAATGAGCAGTTCTTC.

The rearrangement joins TRBV29-1 to TRBJ2-1; 15 bases fit TRBD2. Trimming took 6 bases from V and 1 from J; bases not matched to a gene: 10. The CDR3 has 18 amino acids. CDR1 SQVTM and CDR2 ANQGSEA come from the germline V gene. This chain's CDR3 is CSVNGRTSGRESYNEQFF. The DNA for the CDR3 is TGCAGCGTCAATGGGCGGACTAGCGGGAGGGAGTCCTACAATGAGCAGTTCTTC.

This chain joins TRBV27 and TRBJ2-1; TRBD2 agrees at 12 bases. Germline V CDR1 and CDR2: MNHEY, SMNVEV (reference sequence). The V gene end was trimmed by 5 bases and the J gene end by 5 bases; junction bases not matched to a gene: 7. The CDR3 length is 16 residues. The CDR3 sequence: CASSPIRTSGDNEQFF. In DNA form, the CDR3 reads TGTGCCAGCAGTCCGATCCGGACTAGCGGGGACAATGAGCAGTTCTTC.

The chain has TRBV14 and TRBJ2-1, with a weak D call TRBD2 (6 bases). The V gene's germline CDR1 is SGHDN and CDR2 FVKESK. The V end lost 4 bases, the J end lost 6 bases, and 10 bases lay between the germline ends. The CDR3 loop spans 13 amino acids. The CDR3 loop is CASSRRGINEQFF. The CDR3 bases are TGTGCCAGCAGCCGACGGGGGATCAATGAGCAGTTCTTC. Supplemented by reference TRBV14 and TRBJ2-1, the full variable domain reads EAGVTQFPSHSVIEKGQTVTLRCDPISGHDNLYWYRRVMGKEIKFLLHFVKESKQDESGMPNNRFLAERTGGTYSTLKVQPAELEDSGVYFCASSRRGINEQFFGPGTRLTVL.

The chain recombines TRBV28 with TRBJ2-4, with 7 bases lining up with TRBD2. Germline V gene sequence: CDR1 MDHEN, CDR2 SYDVKM. This CDR3 is built from 14 residues. Losses at the gene ends were 7 bases for V and 3 bases for J; bases not matched to a gene: 6. The CDR3 sequence: CASTTGGGKNIQYF. The CDR3 nucleotides are TGTGCCAGCACCACCGGCGGGGGCAAAAACATTCAGTACTTC.

A few counts support this clone. The rearrangement joins TRBV4-1 to TRBJ1-5; D is perhaps TRBD1 (5 bases). V shed 0 bases and J shed 5 bases, with 17 bases lying between them. Germline CDR1 is MGHRA and CDR2 is YSYEKL. This CDR3 contains 17 residues. The CDR3 nucleotides read TGCGCCAGCAGCCAAGATCAGGGCAGGGCGAACTATCAGCCCCAGCATTTT. Translation gives CASSQDQGRANYQPQHF.

V gene TRBV13 combines with J gene TRBJ2-1; 7 bases fit TRBD1. Germline V gene lookup returns CDR1 PRHDT and CDR2 FYEKMQ (reference sequence). The CDR3 runs 14 residues. Trimming cost V 6 bases and J 5 bases; bases outside gene matches: 7. Here the CDR3 reads CASSPTGRDNEQFF. The CDR3 coding sequence is TGTGCCAGCAGTCCGACAGGGCGCGACAATGAGCAGTTCTTC. Full variable domain (rest looked up from reference TRBV13 and TRBJ2-1): AAGVIQSPRHLIKEKRETATLKCYPIPRHDTVYWYQQGPGQDPQFLISFYEKMQSDKGSIPDRFSAQQFSDYHSELNMSSLELGDSALYFCASSPTGRDNEQFFGPGTRLTVL.

The chain employs TRBV16 and TRBJ1-1; D unclear. Trimming took off 5 bases at V and 3 bases at J, with 10 bases between the two ends. The CDR3 is made up of 13 amino acids. Germline V CDR1 and CDR2: KGHSY, FQNENV. The CDR3 is CASSSPSYTEAFF. Written as DNA, the CDR3 is TGTGCCAGCAGCTCGCCGAGTTACACTGAAGCTTTCTTT.

This clone appeared a single time. The chain has TRBV5-1 and TRBJ1-6, with 9 nucleotides matching TRBD1. Trimming removed 4 bases from V and 0 bases from J; junction bases left unmatched: 11. CDR3 size: 19 residues. Germline CDR1 and CDR2: SGHRS and YFSETQ. CDR3 bases: TGCGCCAGCAGCCCCGGACAGGGGAGGCTTAGCTCCTATAATTCACCCCTCCACTTT. It codes for CASSPGQGRLSSYNSPLHF.

The chain employs TRBV25-1 and TRBJ2-3; TRBD2 agrees at 9 bases. This CDR3 region has 16 residues. CDR1 and CDR2 from the germline V gene are MGHDK and SYGVNS. V trimming: 6 bases; J trimming: 6 bases; junction bases outside the gene matches: 13. DNA of the CDR3: TGTGCCAGCAGCCCGCAGGTAGCGGGAGTTTTGGATACGCAGTATTTT. As protein: CASSPQVAGVLDTQYF.

The genes are TRBV18 and TRBJ1-6; the match to TRBD1 covers 7 bases. Germline CDR1 and CDR2: KGHSH and LQKENI. The trim removed 2 bases at V and 7 bases at J, leaving 2 bases unmatched. The CDR3 consists of 14 residues. The CDR3: CASSPAQGNSPLHF. The CDR3 DNA reads as TGTGCCAGCTCACCAGCACAGGGGAATTCACCCCTCCACTTT. The full variable domain, its missing parts supplied by reference TRBV18 and TRBJ1-6, is NAGVMQNPRHLVRRRGQEARLRCSPMKGHSHVYWYRQLPEEGLKFMVYLQKENIIDESGMPKERFSAEFPKEGPSILRIQQVVRGDSAAYFCASSPAQGNSPLHFGNGTRLTVT.

The rearrangement joins TRBV6-5 to TRBJ2-7; D not certain. The CDR3 length is 11 residues. V lost 8 bases to trimming and J lost 3 bases, with 8 bases between them. The germline V gene has CDR1 MNHEY and CDR2 SVGAGI. The CDR3 protein is CASAGSYEQYF. The CDR3 DNA sequence: TGTGCCAGCGCCGGTAGCTACGAGCAGTACTTC.

The genes are TRBV25-1 and TRBJ2-7; 11 nucleotides agree with TRBD1. This CDR3 comprises 15 residues. Germline CDR1 and CDR2: MGHDK and SYGVNS. Germline trimming cut 4 bases from V and 4 bases from J; bases unmatched to any gene: 6. The CDR3 nucleotides are TGTGCCAGCAGTGGAGCCGGGACAGGGGGGTACGAGCAGTACTTC. This translates into CASSGAGTGGYEQYF.

The chain is built from TRBV9 and TRBJ2-1; TRBD1 is a possible D gene (5 bases). This CDR3 contains 14 residues. The germline V and J ends were trimmed by 0 bases and 10 bases, with 14 bases remaining between them. Germline V gene sequence: CDR1 SGDLS, CDR2 YYNGEE. The CDR3 region is CASSVALGQGEQFF. CDR3 nucleotide sequence: TGTGCCAGCAGCGTAGCTCTAGGGCAGGGCGAGCAGTTCTTC.